The 32 T cell receptor beta chains given below trace back to one sample, sequenced in a study of graft-versus-host responses after intestinal transplantation. Sequencing was performed with immunoSEQ multiplex PCR; in TCRdb, only in-frame clones are kept and a portion is missing. The sample includes 70,000 to 95,000 clones, over 85% of them seen just once. These TCRs' antigens remain unknown. This specimen consisted of unstimulated CD8+ T cells sorted from spleen or lymph node cells, obtained before transplant. All receptors come from a human donor who was the organ donor for an intestinal transplant.

The chain employs TRBV7-9 and TRBJ1-1; TRBD1 aligns across 7 bases. CDR3 size: 14 residues. With V trimmed by 7 bases and J by 0 bases, 5 bases remained unmatched. Germline-derived CDR1 and CDR2 are SEHNR and FQNEAQ (reference sequence). Here the CDR3 DNA reads TGTGCCAGCACACGACAGGGATTGAACACTGAAGCTTTCTTT. It encodes CASTRQGLNTEAFF.

Worth noting for this clone: One end of the junction fails to match germline, which may point to a read error. The rearrangement joins TRBV7-2 to TRBJ2-7, with unresolved D. Germline V CDR1 and CDR2: SGHTA, FQGNSA. The CDR3 is 14 amino acids. The CDR3 DNA is TGTGCCAGCAGTTGGAACAGCCCCTCCCACGAGCAGTACTTC. This translates into CASSWNSPSHEQYF.

The V gene is TRBV11-2, the J gene TRBJ1-1, with D tentatively TRBD1 (5 bases). The germline V and J ends were trimmed by 5 bases and 4 bases, with 17 bases remaining between them. CDR1 and CDR2 (germline): SGHAT, FQNNGV. The CDR3 loop spans 15 amino acids. The CDR3 loop is CASSLSLVGLTEAFF. The CDR3 bases are TGTGCCAGCAGCCTGTCGCTCGTGGGGCTCACTGAAGCTTTCTTT.

The CDR3 protein is CASNWEGQEARSPLHF. The CDR3 DNA reads as TGTGCCAGCAATTGGGAGGGACAGGAGGCCCGTTCACCCCTCCACTTT. The chain is built from TRBV7-9 and TRBJ1-6; 8 bases align to TRBD1. The J segment lost 9 bases and the V segment lost 7 bases, leaving 14 bases of the junction unmatched. The V gene's germline CDR1 is SEHNR and CDR2 FQNEAQ (reference sequence). The CDR3 covers 16 residues.

The V and J genes are TRBV2 and TRBJ2-3; the match to TRBD2 covers 8 bases. V lost 5 bases and J lost 6; bases outside the gene matches: 10. Germline V lookup: CDR1 SNHLY, CDR2 FYNNEI. CDR3 size: 15 residues. Here the CDR3 reads CASSPLGTSGDTQYF. Here the CDR3 DNA reads TGTGCCAGCAGTCCCCTCGGGACTAGTGGGGATACGCAGTATTTT.

The chain joins TRBV13 to TRBJ1-2; D might be TRBD1 (6 bases). Germline V gene data show CDR1 as PRHDT and CDR2 as FYEKMQ (reference sequence). The CDR3 is 13 residues long. V was clipped by 5 bases and J by 4 bases, with 11 bases between them. The CDR3 DNA reads as TGTGCCAGCAGCCCCAGGGGTGGCTATGGCTACACCTTC. Protein: CASSPRGGYGYTF.

This sequence joins TRBV11-1 and TRBJ2-7; 7 bases are a match to TRBD1. The germline V gene has CDR1 SGHAT and CDR2 FQDESV (reference sequence). This CDR3 contains 14 residues. After removal of 4 bases from V and 3 bases from J, the junction contained 6 bases not matched to a gene. This chain's CDR3 is CASSWRQGRYEQYF. The CDR3 DNA follows: TGTGCCAGCAGCTGGAGACAGGGACGCTACGAGCAGTACTTC.

The V call is TRBV9, the J call TRBJ2-1; 9 bases map to TRBD2. Germline V gene sequence: CDR1 SGDLS, CDR2 YYNGEE. V was clipped by 7 bases and J by 0 bases; unmatched bases: 2. The length of the CDR3 is 14 residues. The CDR3 sequence is CASAGGSSYNEQFF. As DNA, the CDR3 is TGTGCCAGCGCGGGGGGGAGCTCCTACAATGAGCAGTTCTTC. The complete variable domain, with remaining parts taken from reference TRBV9 and TRBJ2-1, reads DSGVTQTPKHLITATGQRVTLRCSPRSGDLSVYWYQQSLDQGLQFLIQYYNGEERAKGNILERFSAQQFPDLHSELNLSSLELGDSALYFCASAGGSSYNEQFFGPGTRLTVL.

On this clone itself: One junction end disagrees with the germline gene, perhaps due to a read error. The rearrangement links TRBV11-3 to TRBJ2-7; 7 bases map to TRBD1. The CDR3 runs to 13 residues. In germline, CDR1 is SGHNT, CDR2 YENEEA. In nucleotides, the CDR3 is TGTGCCAGCAGCTTAAGGGGGCAGGGCGGAATGCACTTC. This encodes CASSLRGQGGMHF.

This clone was counted only a few times. The chain joins TRBV2 to TRBJ1-2; TRBD1 matches at 9 bases. The CDR3 consists of 15 residues. V shed 8 bases, J shed 4 bases, and the junction held 11 bases outside the gene matches. Germline CDR1 reads SNHLY; CDR2 reads FYNNEI. CDR3 amino acids: CASGHGTGLGYGYTF. CDR3 nucleotides: TGTGCCAGCGGTCACGGGACAGGGCTCGGCTATGGCTACACCTTC. Filled out from reference TRBV2 and TRBJ1-2, the complete variable domain reads EPEVTQTPSHQVTQMGQEVILRCVPISNHLYFYWYRQILGQKVEFLVSFYNNEISEKSEIFDDQFSVERPDGSNFTLKIRSTKLEDSAMYFCASGHGTGLGYGYTFGSGTRLTVV.

The chain has TRBV5-1 and TRBJ1-6, with D unresolved. V lost 4 bases, J lost 11 bases, and 19 bases lay in between. CDR3 length: 15 residues. Germline CDR1 reads SGHRS; CDR2 reads YFSETQ. The CDR3 spells CASSPWSGKGPPLHF. CDR3 DNA sequence: TGCGCCAGCAGCCCGTGGTCGGGGAAGGGTCCACCCCTCCACTTT.

The chain uses TRBV7-9 and TRBJ2-3, with 8 positions matching TRBD2. Trimming cost V 4 bases and J 4 bases; bases outside gene matches: 10. This CDR3 has 16 residues. In germline, CDR1 is SEHNR, CDR2 FQNEAQ (reference sequence). The CDR3 is CASSSDSGKRADTQYF. CDR3 bases: TGTGCCAGCAGCTCGGATAGCGGGAAAAGGGCAGATACGCAGTATTTT. The full variable domain, with the rest looked up from reference TRBV7-9 and TRBJ2-3, is DTGVSQNPRHKITKRGQNVTFRCDPISEHNRLYWYRQTLGQGPEFLTYFQNEAQLEKSRLLSDRFSAERPKGSFSTLEIQRTEQGDSAMYLCASSSDSGKRADTQYFGPGTRLTVL.

CDR3 amino acids: CASRRPGWGQEQYF. The DNA for the CDR3 is TGTGCCAGCAGACGACCCGGCTGGGGGCAGGAGCAGTACTTC. V is TRBV28 and J is TRBJ2-7, with a weak D call TRBD1 (6 bases). The V and J ends lost 6 bases and 7 bases respectively, with 19 bases between them. The germline CDR1 and CDR2 sequences are MDHEN and SYDVKM. The length of the CDR3 is 14 residues. The whole variable domain, remainder taken from reference TRBV28 and TRBJ2-7, is DVKVTQSSRYLVKRTGEKVFLECVQDMDHENMFWYRQDPGLGLRLIYFSYDVKMKEKGDIPEGYSVSREKKERFSLILESASTNQTSMYLCASRRPGWGQEQYFGPGTRLTVT.

V is TRBV10-2 and J is TRBJ2-1; TRBD2 agrees at 7 bases. The CDR3 extends over 17 amino acids. Trimming removed 3 bases from V and 4 bases from J; junction bases left unmatched: 12. CDR1 is WSHSY, CDR2 SAAADI, per germline. CDR3 sequence reads: CASSEVASGGSYNEQFF. The CDR3 DNA reads TGCGCCAGCAGTGAAGTTGCTAGCGGAGGGTCATACAATGAGCAGTTCTTC.

The chain carries TRBV5-8 and TRBJ1-1; no firm D call. Germline lookup yields CDR1 SGHTS and CDR2 YDEGEE. The CDR3 has 14 amino acids. Deletions cut 0 bases from V and 1 base from J, with 7 bases between. In nucleotides, the CDR3 is TGTGCCAGCAGCTTGGGACACCCGAACACTGAAGCTTTCTTT. Amino acids: CASSLGHPNTEAFF.

V gene TRBV6-1 combines with J gene TRBJ1-1, with TRBD1 as a possible D gene (5 bases). The CDR3 runs 14 residues. Germline V gene sequence: CDR1 MNHNS, CDR2 SASEGT. Deletions cut 3 bases from V and 3 bases from J, with 11 bases between. The CDR3: CASSDPGLYTEAFF. Here the CDR3 DNA reads TGTGCCAGCAGTGATCCAGGGCTATACACTGAAGCTTTCTTT.

The V and J genes are TRBV6-5 and TRBJ1-1; a possible D gene is TRBD1 (5 bases). V lost 4 bases and J lost 4, with 10 bases in between. The CDR3 length is 13 residues. Germline lookup yields CDR1 MNHEY and CDR2 SVGAGI. The CDR3 here is CASSFRGGTEAFF. For the CDR3, the DNA is TGTGCCAGCAGTTTCCGGGGGGGCACTGAAGCTTTCTTT.

The chain is built from TRBV27 and TRBJ1-6; 8 bases match TRBD1. The CDR3 is 17 residues long. After removal of 3 bases from V and 5 bases from J, the junction contained 9 bases not matched to a gene. CDR1 is MNHEY, CDR2 SMNVEV, per germline (reference sequence). CDR3 loop: CASSLGPGTGDNSPLHF. CDR3 in DNA: TGTGCCAGCAGTTTGGGGCCTGGGACAGGCGATAATTCACCCCTCCACTTT.

This sequence joins TRBV7-3 and TRBJ2-1; D is possibly TRBD2 (6 bases). V lost 4 bases and J lost 5, with 21 bases in between. CDR1 SGHTA and CDR2 FQGTGA come from the germline V gene. This CDR3 is 17 amino acids long. In DNA form, the CDR3 reads TGTGCCAGCAGCTCCCGGGACTCCGGAAAGACGAACAATGAGCAGTTCTTC. Protein sequence: CASSSRDSGKTNNEQFF.

The chain uses TRBV4-1 and TRBJ2-7; the D gene is possibly TRBD2 (5 bases). CDR3 size: 14 residues. Germline V gene data show CDR1 as MGHRA and CDR2 as YSYEKL. V lost 4 bases and J lost 0, with 10 bases in between. The CDR3: CASSRAAASYEQYF. The CDR3 nucleotides read TGCGCCAGCAGCCGGGCAGCGGCCTCCTACGAGCAGTACTTC.

The chain recombines TRBV11-1 with TRBJ2-7; 7 nucleotides agree with TRBD2. Germline V CDR1 and CDR2: SGHAT, FQDESV (reference sequence). The CDR3 runs 17 residues. Losses at the gene ends were 4 bases for V and 3 bases for J; bases not matched to a gene: 15. The chain's CDR3 is CASSSPQGAGADYEQYF. CDR3 bases: TGTGCCAGCAGCTCCCCCCAGGGTGCGGGAGCGGACTACGAGCAGTACTTC.

This clone was seen once. The chain combines TRBV7-9 with TRBJ1-5, with D possibly matching TRBD1 (5 bases). The V gene's germline CDR1 is SEHNR and CDR2 FQNEAQ (reference sequence). The CDR3 consists of 16 residues. Trimming cost V 5 bases and J 5 bases, with 19 bases left between them. The chain's CDR3 is CASSPLEVGGDQPQHF. The CDR3 DNA reads TGTGCCAGCAGCCCCCTGGAGGTCGGAGGGGATCAGCCCCAGCATTTT.

V and J are TRBV4-1 and TRBJ1-4; D not certain. This CDR3 region has 16 residues. Trimming removed 2 bases at V and 8 bases at J, with 18 bases between. CDR1 MGHRA and CDR2 YSYEKL come from the germline V gene. CDR3 amino acids: CASSQILGPTGEKLFF. For the CDR3, the DNA is TGCGCCAGCAGCCAAATACTGGGCCCGACGGGGGAAAAACTGTTTTTT.

The chain's CDR3 is CAWNPGTGELFF. DNA for the CDR3: TGTGCCTGGAATCCGGGCACCGGGGAGCTGTTTTTT. The rearrangement uses TRBV30 and TRBJ2-2; D is undetermined. This CDR3 spans 12 amino acids. Germline V CDR1 and CDR2: GTSNPN, SVGIG (reference sequence). V lost 4 bases and J lost 4, with 7 bases in between.

J is TRBJ2-2 and V is TRBV13; 13 bases are shared with TRBD2. CDR3 size: 16 residues. J gave up 5 bases and V 11 bases, and 11 bases lay outside the gene matches. CDR1 PRHDT and CDR2 FYEKMQ come from the germline V gene (reference sequence). The CDR3 loop is CASVLAGGPLTGELFF. The CDR3 DNA reads as TGTGCCTCCGTACTAGCGGGAGGGCCGTTAACCGGGGAGCTGTTTTTT.

This clone came up once. The chain joins TRBV5-6 to TRBJ2-3; TRBD2 aligns across 9 bases. V lost 4 bases to trimming and J lost 2 bases; unmatched junction nucleotides: 8. CDR1 SGHDT and CDR2 YYEEEE come from the germline V gene. The CDR3 has 16 residues. The CDR3 protein is CASSAQTSGNTDTQYF. As DNA, the CDR3 is TGTGCCAGCAGCGCCCAGACTAGCGGAAACACAGATACGCAGTATTTT.

The chain recombines TRBV4-3 with TRBJ2-7, with no clear D. Germline assignment: CDR1 LGHNA and CDR2 YSLEER. V was clipped by 0 bases and J by 6 bases, with 6 bases between them. The CDR3 runs to 12 residues. The CDR3, as DNA: TGCGCCAGCAGCCAAGAAACGGGCGAGCAGTACTTC. The encoded protein is CASSQETGEQYF.

The chain employs TRBV2 and TRBJ2-1; D gene ambiguous. The CDR3 consists of 14 residues. Trimming removed 7 bases at V and 0 bases at J, with 10 bases between. Germline assignment: CDR1 SNHLY and CDR2 FYNNEI. CDR3 bases: TGTGCCAGCATGCGACTGAGCTCCTACAATGAGCAGTTCTTC. Its translation is CASMRLSSYNEQFF.

The chain recombines TRBV7-6 with TRBJ2-1; 9 bases are shared with TRBD2. Germline-derived CDR1 and CDR2 are SGHVS and FNYEAQ. The CDR3 spans 17 residues. V was pared by 3 bases and J by 0 bases, with 6 bases of the junction left unmatched. The CDR3 DNA sequence: TGTGCCAGCAGCTTGTCTAGCGGGGTGAGCTCCTACAATGAGCAGTTCTTC. It specifies CASSLSSGVSSYNEQFF.

The chain is built from TRBV7-3 and TRBJ2-5, with 7 bases matching TRBD2. Germline V gene data show CDR1 as SGHTA and CDR2 as FQGTGA. V lost 3 bases, J lost 5 bases, and 3 bases stayed unmatched. The CDR3 contains 13 residues. The CDR3 loop reads CASSFGGGETQYF. The CDR3 nucleotides are TGTGCCAGCAGCTTCGGGGGAGGGGAGACCCAGTACTTC.

This clone was observed a single time. The CDR3 loop reads CASSVASGNYEQYF. The CDR3 nucleotides are TGTGCCAGCAGCGTAGCCTCAGGGAATTACGAGCAGTACTTC. The chain recombines TRBV9 with TRBJ2-7; D perhaps matches TRBD1 (5 bases). Germline V gene lookup returns CDR1 SGDLS and CDR2 YYNGEE. Trimming left V 0 bases short and J 4 bases short, with 11 bases between. This CDR3 has 14 residues.

This chain connects TRBV2 to TRBJ2-1; 12 nucleotides align to TRBD2. CDR3 size: 19 residues. Trimming cost V 3 bases and J 0 bases; bases outside gene matches: 9. Germline CDR1 reads SNHLY; CDR2 reads FYNNEI. The CDR3 bases are TGTGCCAGCAGTGATCCTACTAGCGGGGGGAGAAGCTCCTACAATGAGCAGTTCTTC. This codes for CASSDPTSGGRSSYNEQFF.